The entry that follows covers one TCR beta chain sequence. These data belong to a study of monozygotic twins with cystic fibrosis. The table came from immunoSEQ multiplex PCR; TCRdb's copy has only in-frame clones and leaves some out. The sample has some 32,000 clones; about 92% are singletons. The receptor was derived from a girl under 10 years old with cystic fibrosis. The sequencing sample was made of blood.

CDR3 bases: TGTGCCAGCAGCTTCCCGGGGAACACTGAAGCTTTCTTT. Protein sequence: CASSFPGNTEAFF. The chain combines TRBV5-4 with TRBJ1-1; no firm D call. Trimming stripped 2 bases from V and 1 base from J, with 6 bases between. CDR1 SGHNT and CDR2 YYREEE come from the germline V gene (reference sequence). The CDR3 covers 13 residues.